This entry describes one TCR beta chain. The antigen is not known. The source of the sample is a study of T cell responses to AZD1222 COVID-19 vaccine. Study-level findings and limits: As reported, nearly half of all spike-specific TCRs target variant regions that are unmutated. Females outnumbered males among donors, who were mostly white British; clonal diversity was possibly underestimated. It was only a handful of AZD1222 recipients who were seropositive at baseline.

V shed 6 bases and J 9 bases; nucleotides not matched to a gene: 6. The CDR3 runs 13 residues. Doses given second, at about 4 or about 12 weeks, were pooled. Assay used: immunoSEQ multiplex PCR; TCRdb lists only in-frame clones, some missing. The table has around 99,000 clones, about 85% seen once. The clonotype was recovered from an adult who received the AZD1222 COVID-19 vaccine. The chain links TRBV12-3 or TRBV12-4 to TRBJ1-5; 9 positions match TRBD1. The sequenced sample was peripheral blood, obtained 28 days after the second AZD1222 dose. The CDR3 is CASRTGGPGPQHF. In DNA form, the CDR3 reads TGTGCCAGCAGGACAGGGGGTCCCGGGCCCCAGCATTTT.